A single sample is the source of the 7 T cell receptor beta chains below, sequenced in a study of post-analysis software for immune sequencing data. Overall study findings and caveats: In patients, about five TRBV segments were more frequent than in controls, with TRBV5-6, TRBV5-1 and TRBV20-1 among them.

Unique molecular identifiers were present in the TCR beta cDNA libraries. From the PCR reads, TCRdb called clonotypes with MiXCR, one entry per CDR3 protein. The table includes about 540,000 distinct CDR3 sequences, around a third detected once. Their antigen targets remain unknown. The sample was blood. The receptors were sampled from a girl aged 2-17 years with multiple sclerosis.

This clonotype was counted ten times or more. The rearrangement links TRBV29-1 to TRBJ1-2, with D possibly being TRBD1 (6 bases). The CDR3 spans 13 residues. V lost 6 bases and J 4 bases, leaving 15 bases between the germline ends. Germline CDR1 and CDR2: SQVTM and ANQGSEA. CDR3: CSVRGGGLYGYTF. CDR3 nucleotides: TGCAGCGTGCGGGGAGGGGGTCTCTATGGCTACACCTTC.

This clonotype came up a few times. J is TRBJ2-1 and V is TRBV4-1; TRBD2 matches at 8 bases. CDR3 size: 16 residues. V gave up 1 base and J gave up 8 bases; unmatched junction bases: 10. CDR1 MGHRA and CDR2 YSYEKL come from the germline V gene. This CDR3 reads CASSQVGGLGLDEQFF. The CDR3 nucleotides are TGCGCCAGCAGCCAAGTTGGGGGACTAGGGTTGGATGAGCAGTTCTTC.

The V gene is TRBV20-1, the J gene TRBJ2-1; tentative D call: TRBD2 (5 bases). Germline assignment: CDR1 DFQATT and CDR2 SNEGSKA (reference sequence). The CDR3 contains 15 residues. V gave up 6 bases and J gave up 4 bases, with 19 bases separating them. The CDR3 DNA sequence: TGCAGTGCACCAGGTCGGAGCGGTCCTTACAATGAGCAGTTCTTC. The encoded protein is CSAPGRSGPYNEQFF.

This clonotype was observed a few times. CDR3 coding DNA: TGTGCCAGCAGCCAAGTGGGACCCGGGACTAGCTTTGTACCCGACCAAGAGACCCAGTACTTC. It translates to CASSQVGPGTSFVPDQETQYF. V and J are TRBV4-2 and TRBJ2-5, with 9 bases aligning to TRBD2. Germline values: CDR1 LGHNA, CDR2 YNFKEQ. CDR3 size: 21 residues. With 1 base clipped from V and 0 bases from J, the junction kept 18 bases outside the gene matches.

The V gene is TRBV6-1, the J gene TRBJ2-4, with a tentative D call TRBD2 (5 bases). The DNA end is a closer match to TRBJ2-7, so the J assignment may be wrong. Per germline, CDR1 MNHNS and CDR2 SASEGT. This CDR3 contains 13 residues. CDR3 loop: CASSAPSGYEQYF. The CDR3 nucleotides are TGTGCCAGCAGTGCACCGAGCGGCTACGAGCAGTACTTC.

This chain uses TRBV24-1 with TRBJ1-5, with 12 bases that match TRBD1. The germline V gene encodes CDR1 KGHDR and CDR2 SFDVKD. Trimming took 9 bases from V and 3 from J; bases not matched to a gene: 8. The CDR3 is 16 amino acids. For the CDR3, the DNA is TGTGCCACCGGCCCAGGGGACAGGGGGCCCAATCAGCCCCAGCATTTT. It is translated as CATGPGDRGPNQPQHF.

V usage is TRBV6-4 and J usage is TRBJ2-3, with D perhaps matching TRBD2 (6 bases). CDR1 and CDR2 from the germline V gene are MRHNA and SNTAGT. Trimming took 5 bases from V and 4 from J, leaving 10 bases between them. The CDR3 spans 13 residues. The CDR3 is CASSRGLSDTQYF. For the CDR3, the DNA is TGTGCCAGCAGTCGGGGACTCTCAGATACGCAGTATTTT.